A single sample is the source of the 7 T cell receptor beta chains below, sequenced in a study of blood T cell repertoires in COVID-19 (dated by TCRdb to the early 2020s). Library preparation used the immunoSEQ multiplex PCR assay. TCRdb re-hosts the immuneACCESS table, in-frame sequences only. Its copies lack some clones; in the studies checked, an unresolved V gene accounts for under half of them, and the cause for the rest is not known. This sample lists 240,000 or so clones; roughly 89% were detected once. Clones ranked in the top ten supply approximately 9% of the sample. Sequenced material: PBMCs or T cells enriched from blood (not recorded which). The receptor source for this set is a man between 35 and 55 years old who had recovered from COVID-19.

The chain uses TRBV14 and TRBJ2-1; 10 bases match TRBD2. V gave up 6 bases and J gave up 3 bases; unmatched junction bases: 5. Germline lookup yields CDR1 SGHDN and CDR2 FVKESK. This CDR3 contains 15 residues. CDR3 protein: CASSPTSGRYNEQFF. The CDR3 bases are TGTGCCAGCAGTCCGACTAGCGGGCGCTACAATGAGCAGTTCTTC.

The rearrangement uses TRBV9 and TRBJ1-3, with 7 nucleotides matching TRBD1. The CDR3 sequence is 13 residues long. The trim removed 6 bases at V and 4 bases at J, leaving 4 bases unmatched. Per the germline V gene, CDR1 is SGDLS and CDR2 is YYNGEE. The CDR3 sequence is CASTTGQGNTIYF. The CDR3 DNA reads TGTGCCAGCACCACGGGACAGGGAAACACCATATATTTT. The full variable domain, in which reference TRBV9 and TRBJ1-3 provide the parts outside the CDR3, is DSGVTQTPKHLITATGQRVTLRCSPRSGDLSVYWYQQSLDQGLQFLIQYYNGEERAKGNILERFSAQQFPDLHSELNLSSLELGDSALYFCASTTGQGNTIYFGEGSWLTVV.

This chain links TRBV7-3 with TRBJ1-6, with TRBD1 identical over 8 bases. The CDR3 sequence is 16 residues long. Germline CDR1 reads SGHTA; CDR2 reads FQGTGA. Unmatched junction bases numbered 8, after V lost 5 bases and J lost 5 bases. The CDR3 region is CASSADRVGNNSPLHF. In DNA, the CDR3 is TGTGCCAGCAGCGCGGACAGGGTTGGAAATAATTCACCCCTCCACTTT.

This clone came up a few times. The chain combines TRBV5-1 with TRBJ2-7, with a possible D match to TRBD2 (6 bases). CDR3 length: 19 residues. The V gene's germline CDR1 is SGHRS and CDR2 YFSETQ. V lost 0 bases to trimming and J lost 3 bases, with 25 bases between them. The DNA for the CDR3 is TGCGCCAGCAGCTTGGCCTTTGGGGGGTTCGGATCCGCACACTACGAGCAGTACTTC. It encodes CASSLAFGGFGSAHYEQYF.

This clone was seen a single time. This chain uses TRBV18 with TRBJ1-1; TRBD1 aligns across 7 bases. The CDR3 is 18 residues long. Germline V gene data show CDR1 as KGHSH and CDR2 as LQKENI. Germline trimming cut 0 bases from V and 1 base from J; bases unmatched to any gene: 11. This chain's CDR3 is CASSPPVSVNRGNTEAFF. The CDR3 coding sequence is TGTGCCAGCTCACCACCTGTCTCGGTAAACAGGGGGAACACTGAAGCTTTCTTT.

This CDR3 is CASSLGGNTDTQYF. In nucleotides, the CDR3 is TGTGCCAGCAGTCTCGGGGGGAACACAGATACGCAGTATTTT. This chain uses TRBV27 with TRBJ2-3; 7 bases agree with TRBD2. Germline-derived CDR1 and CDR2 are MNHEY and SMNVEV (reference sequence). This CDR3 spans 14 amino acids. V was clipped by 5 bases and J by 2 bases; unmatched bases: 4.

The chain joins TRBV12-3 or TRBV12-4 to TRBJ2-1; D remains unclear. The CDR3 covers 13 residues. V was clipped by 3 bases and J by 4 bases, with 7 bases between them. DNA of the CDR3: TGTGCCAGCAGTTTCGAGAGTTACAATGAGCAGTTCTTC. Translation gives CASSFESYNEQFF.